This T cell receptor (beta chain) was obtained from a study of blood T cell repertoires in COVID-19. TCRdb's copy holds only in-frame clones and misses some; the assay was immunoSEQ multiplex PCR. The sample comprises 250,000 to 300,000 clones, around 80% of which are singletons, and 4.1% rests with the top ten. V shed 5 bases and J shed 7 bases, with 14 bases lying between them. CDR1 is SEHNR and CDR2 is FQNEAQ in the germline V gene (reference sequence). CDR3 length: 14 amino acids. The V call is TRBV7-9, the J call TRBJ1-4; D unresolved. This clonotype was obtained from a man in his thirties or forties with acute COVID-19. Sequencing input: PBMCs or T cells enriched from blood (not recorded which). Here the CDR3 DNA reads TGTGCCAGCAGCCTCACGAACCTCGGTGAAAAACTGTTTTTT. Translation: CASSLTNLGEKLFF.